Sequencing of this TCR beta chain was carried out in a study of long-term antiretroviral therapy in people with HIV. On this clone: Its antigen remains unknown.

Version v3.0 of the immunoSEQ assay ran at survey level. The repertoire was sequenced with immunoSEQ multiplex PCR; TCRdb's copy has only in-frame clones and lacks some. The data contain around 29,000 clones, roughly 96% of them singletons. Treatment for all HIV-infected participants took place in the United States. Every specimen provided 1-10 million cryopreserved PBMC before DNA extraction took place. Germline V lookup: CDR1 SGHVS, CDR2 FQNEAQ. There are 14 residues in the CDR3. V dropped 8 bases and J dropped 7; count of bases not matched to a gene: 6. Regarding the study as a whole: The study found narrower CDR3 length ranges in HIV repertoires than in controls. ART adherence, viral resistance and therapy changes were not recorded.

The gene calls are TRBV7-8 and TRBJ2-1, with 12 positions matching TRBD2. Here the sequenced sample was unsorted PBMCs, taken about 6.6 years after starting antiretroviral therapy. This TCR was recovered from a man between 25 and 39 years old with HIV. CDR3 DNA: TGTGCCAGCCCCACTAGCGGGGGGCCAAATGAGCAGTTCTTC. This codes for CASPTSGGPNEQFF. Drawing the rest from reference TRBV7-8 and TRBJ2-1, the complete variable domain is GAGVSQSPRYKVAKRGQDVALRCDPISGHVSLFWYQQALGQGPEFLTYFQNEAQLDKSGLPSDRFFAERPEGSVSTLKIQRTQQEDSAVYLCASPTSGGPNEQFFGPGTRLTVL.